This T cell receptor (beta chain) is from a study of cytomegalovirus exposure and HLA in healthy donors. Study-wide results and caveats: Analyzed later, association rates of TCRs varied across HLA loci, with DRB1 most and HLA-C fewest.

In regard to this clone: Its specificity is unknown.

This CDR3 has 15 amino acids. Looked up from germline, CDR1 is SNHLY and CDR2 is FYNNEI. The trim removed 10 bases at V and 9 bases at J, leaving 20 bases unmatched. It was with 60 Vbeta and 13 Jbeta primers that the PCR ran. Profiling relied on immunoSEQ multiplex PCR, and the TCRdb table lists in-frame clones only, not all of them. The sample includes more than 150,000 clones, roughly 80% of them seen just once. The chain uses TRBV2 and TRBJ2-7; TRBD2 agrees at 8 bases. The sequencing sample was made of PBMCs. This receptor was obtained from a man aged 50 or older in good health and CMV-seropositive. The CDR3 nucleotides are TGTGCCATACTCCCTCGGTTCGGGACTAGTGAAGGGCAGTACTTC. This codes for CAILPRFGTSEGQYF.